The present entry profiles one TCR beta chain with its context. The antigen remains unidentified. This entry comes from a study of blood T cells in healthy people across ages. Study-wide findings and caveats: Expanded clonotype changes were possibly confounded by unknown donor CMV status.

In germline, CDR1 is SGHRS, CDR2 YFSETQ. V was trimmed by 0 bases and J by 2 bases, leaving 6 bases between them. The CDR3 contains 13 residues. A second about 6 to 11 cycle PCR used barcoded and J-beta primers. Via MiXCR, TCRdb re-called the 5' RACE reads, giving one row per CDR3 protein. The sample shows some 1.4 million distinct CDR3 sequences, 42% of them seen only once. The V gene is TRBV5-1, the J gene TRBJ2-7; D gene ambiguous. Sequenced input: blood. The sequence was obtained from a woman aged 18-35 years in good health. The CDR3 region is CASSLDVAYEQYF. CDR3 nucleotides: TGCGCCAGCAGCTTGGACGTGGCCTACGAGCAGTACTTC.